This T cell receptor (beta chain) was sequenced for a study of cytomegalovirus exposure and HLA in healthy donors. The primer mix had 60 Vbeta and 13 Jbeta primers. TCRdb keeps only in-frame clones here, not all; method: immunoSEQ multiplex PCR. The data hold around 300,000 clones, with around 90% observed a single time. Study conclusions and caveats: A link between a missense DCLRE1C variant and TCR beta V- and J-gene trimming emerged from a later analysis. A later analysis showed that HLA-associated TCR beta chains had undergone more clonal expansion than equally common others.

A remark on this clone: Its specificity is not known.

The sample consisted of PBMCs. The sequence came from a woman aged 18-35 years in good health and CMV-seronegative.

As DNA, the CDR3 is TGCGCCAGCAGTCAATCTAGTGCAACTAATGAAAAACTGTTTTTT. Translation: CASSQSSATNEKLFF. The gene calls are TRBV23-1 and TRBJ1-4, with D uncertain. TRBV23-1 is recorded as an ORF, its role being uncertain. The CDR3 loop spans 15 amino acids. Trimming shortened V by 0 bases and J by 0 bases, and 5 bases separated the two germline ends.